The 8 T cell receptor beta chains below all came from one sample that was sequenced in a study of T cell responses to AZD1222 COVID-19 vaccine (dated by TCRdb to about 2021). What the time point label conveys for this sample: about 28 days (+/-7) after the second vaccine dose. Libraries came from the immunoSEQ multiplex PCR assay. TCRdb obtained this table from immuneACCESS and retained in-frame rearrangements with V and J assigned. These tables miss some clones; where compared with another copy, unresolved V genes account for less than half of the shortfall, and the remainder is unexplained. In all, the sample holds about 94,000 clones, and 85% of those were seen once. In total, the top ten clones hold roughly 4.3% of the sample. Sequencing was performed on peripheral blood, taken 28 days after the second AZD1222 dose. These receptors came from an adult who received the AZD1222 COVID-19 vaccine.

The V call is TRBV7-2, the J call TRBJ2-3; no reliable D call. The CDR3 is 13 amino acids. Germline-derived CDR1 and CDR2 are SGHTA and FQGNSA. Trimming shortened V by 1 base and J by 6 bases, and 8 bases separated the two germline ends. In DNA form, the CDR3 reads TGTGCCAGCAGCTTAGGAGCAGGTGATACGCAGTATTTT. As protein: CASSLGAGDTQYF.

The V call is TRBV24-1, the J call TRBJ2-1, with D uncertain. Germline loops: CDR1 KGHDR, CDR2 SFDVKD. Trimming shortened V by 6 bases and J by 5 bases, and 10 bases separated the two germline ends. The CDR3 runs to 13 residues. Here the CDR3 DNA reads TGTGCCACCAGTCGTATGGCTAACAATGAGCAGTTCTTC. The encoded protein is CATSRMANNEQFF.

The chain has TRBV15 and TRBJ2-5; D is unclear. Germline CDR1 LNHNV, CDR2 YYDKDF (reference sequence). The ends were cut back, 0 bases at V and 8 bases at J, with 7 bases in the middle. The CDR3 loop spans 12 amino acids. The DNA of the CDR3 is TGTGCCACCAGCAGAGATCGGTTCACCCAGTACTTC. It yields the protein CATSRDRFTQYF.

The chain couples TRBV6-5 to TRBJ2-7; 7 bases fit TRBD1. Germline V CDR1 and CDR2: MNHEY, SVGAGI. The CDR3 has 13 residues. V gave up 5 bases and J gave up 3 bases; unmatched junction bases: 4. The CDR3 reads CASSPPGGYEQYF. In DNA, the CDR3 is TGTGCCAGCAGTCCCCCAGGGGGCTACGAGCAGTACTTC.

This clone was recorded a few times. This chain uses TRBV3-1 (or the pseudogene TRBV3-2) with TRBJ2-2; no reliable D call. The V gene's germline CDR1 is LGHDT and CDR2 YNNKEL (reference sequence). There are 17 residues in the CDR3. The germline V and J ends were trimmed by 4 bases and 6 bases, with 21 bases remaining between them. The CDR3 region has the DNA TGTGCCAGCAGCCGGAGTGGGCTCCACCCGTTATCCGGGGAGCTGTTTTTT. Residues: CASSRSGLHPLSGELFF.

The gene calls are TRBV27 and TRBJ2-7; D might be TRBD2 (5 bases). Trimming shortened V by 2 bases and J by 3 bases, and 8 bases separated the two germline ends. The CDR3 has 13 amino acids. Looked up from germline, CDR1 is MNHEY and CDR2 is SMNVEV (reference sequence). CDR3 sequence: CASSLRRGYEQYF. In nucleotides, the CDR3 is TGTGCCAGCAGTTTAAGACGGGGCTACGAGCAGTACTTC.

The chain is built from TRBV7-9 and TRBJ2-1, with no clear D. Germline assignment: CDR1 SEHNR and CDR2 FQNEAQ (reference sequence). Between the trimmed V and J ends, which lost 6 bases and 7 bases, there was a span of 7 bases. CDR3 size: 11 residues. CDR3 nucleotides: TGTGCCAGCAGTTGGGGAAATGAGCAGTTCTTC. The encoded protein is CASSWGNEQFF.

The genes are TRBV7-2 and TRBJ1-5; D not resolved. Trimming took off 3 bases at V and 3 bases at J, with 6 bases between the two ends. The CDR3 runs 13 residues. From germline, CDR1 is SGHTA and CDR2 FQGNSA. The CDR3 protein is CASSLGDNQPQHF. CDR3 nucleotides: TGTGCCAGCAGCTTGGGCGACAATCAGCCCCAGCATTTT.